A selection of T cell receptor beta chains follows, all from one sample in a study of T cell repertoires in cytomegalovirus infection. Each CDR3 protein gets one entry after TCRdb re-called the reads with MiXCR. Of some 800,000 distinct CDR3 sequences listed, about 29% are singletons. Their antigens remain unidentified. The starting material was cultured CD8+ T cells from PBMCs, obtained from culture after CMV antigen stimulation. The receptors derive from a human donor in good health (CMV status not recorded). Some clones in this sample may be carry-over from other donors' samples. Both conserved end residues are part of each CDR3. Fields, in order: J gene, clone size, CDR3 length, D gene, V gene, CDR3 protein, CDR3 DNA. A D gene is named only where the DNA matches it firmly. Size is omitted from some rows. Given values are once, few, many or a class for expanded clones.

TRBJ2-5,.,13,.,TRBV7-3,CASQRKGRETQYF,TGTGCCAGCCAGAGAAAGGGGCGGGAGACCCAGTACTTC
TRBJ1-1,many,14,.,TRBV6-5,CASSLGPGRTEAFF,TGTGCCAGCAGTTTGGGCCCTGGAAGAACTGAAGCTTTCTTT
TRBJ2-6,once,13,.,TRBV27,CASSLSRGDVLTF,TGTGCCAGCAGTTTATCCCGCGGAGACGTCCTGACTTTC
TRBJ1-1,few,13,TRBD1,TRBV10-3,CAIRPGGQTEAFF,TGTGCCATCAGGCCAGGGGGTCAAACTGAAGCTTTCTTT
TRBJ1-1,.,15,.,TRBV7-9,CASSFPGPLNTEAFF,TGTGCCAGCAGCTTCCCGGGACCTTTGAACACTGAAGCTTTCTTT
TRBJ1-5,.,14,.,TRBV2,CASSEFGYHQPQHF,TGTGCCAGCAGTGAATTTGGGTATCATCAGCCCCAGCATTTT
TRBJ2-2,few,14,.,TRBV7-6,CASSSLGGTGELFF,TGTGCCAGCAGCTCCTTGGGGGGAACCGGGGAGCTGTTTTTT
TRBJ1-3,.,14,.,TRBV28,CASSLRGQGNTIYF,TGTGCCAGCAGTTTACGAGGACAGGGAAACACCATATATTTT
TRBJ2-3,few,16,TRBD2,TRBV20-1,CSARATSGPPTDTQYF,TGCAGTGCTAGGGCTACTAGCGGACCACCCACAGATACGCAGTATTTT
TRBJ2-2,few,12,.,TRBV27,CASIGPTGELFF,TGTGCCAGCATCGGGCCTACCGGGGAGCTGTTTTTT
TRBJ2-3,.,12,.,TRBV12-3/TRBV12-4,CASSFRTDWQYF,TGTGCCAGCAGTTTCAGGACCGACTGGCAGTATTTT
TRBJ1-5,few,15,.,TRBV15,CATSRDLRDNQPQHF,TGTGCCACCAGCAGAGATCTCCGGGACAATCAGCCCCAGCATTTT
TRBJ1-1,.,16,.,TRBV5-1,CASSLGVRRGNTEAFF,TGCGCCAGCAGCTTGGGGGTCCGCCGGGGAAACACTGAAGCTTTCTTT
TRBJ1-2,.,15,TRBD1,TRBV7-9,CASSSVQGAFYGYTF,TGTGCCAGCAGCTCCGTTCAGGGGGCTTTCTATGGCTACACCTTC
TRBJ2-5,few,17,TRBD2,TRBV4-1,CASSQDLGTSILETQYF,TGCGCCAGCAGCCAAGATCTCGGGACTAGCATACTAGAGACCCAGTACTTC
TRBJ2-3,.,17,.,TRBV28,CASSLGGVLPVADTQYF,TGTGCCAGCAGTCTTGGGGGCGTTTTACCGGTGGCAGATACGCAGTATTTT
TRBJ2-2,once,12,.,TRBV2,CATDTDTGELFF,TGTGCCACTGACACAGACACCGGGGAGCTGTTTTTT
TRBJ2-3,few,14,TRBD2,TRBV10-2,CASFKAGEGDTQYF,TGCGCCAGCTTTAAAGCGGGGGAAGGAGATACGCAGTATTTT
TRBJ2-3,.,13,.,TRBV20-1,CSASKVGTDTQYF,TGCAGTGCTAGTAAAGTGGGCACAGATACGCAGTATTTT